This T cell receptor (beta chain) was captured in a study of vaccination and CD4 T cells after COVID-19. This clonotype was recorded only once. The antigen is not known. The Oncomine TCR Beta short-read assay was what sequenced the DNA obtained from cultured CD4+ T cells. Cultured CD4+ T cells were the source of extracted genomic DNA. TCRdb recomputed calls from the PCR reads with MiXCR, one row per CDR3 protein. The table records tens of thousands of distinct CDR3 sequences, approximately 32% of them present only once. After removal of 5 bases from V and 0 bases from J, the junction contained 3 bases not matched to a gene. The CDR3 runs to 15 residues. Germline loops: CDR1 SGHRS, CDR2 YFSETQ. The treatment: roughly 10-day PBMC culture with coronavirus spike peptide pools or control peptides (ViraFEST assay).

V usage is TRBV5-1 and J usage is TRBJ1-1; 11 bases are shared with TRBD1. The origin of this receptor is a human donor with COVID-19. Sequenced input: cultured CD4+ T cells from blood. In DNA form, the CDR3 reads TGCGCCAGCAGTTCGGGACAGGGGGTGAACACTGAAGCTTTCTTT. Translating gives CASSSGQGVNTEAFF. The full variable domain, in which reference TRBV5-1 and TRBJ1-1 provide the parts outside the CDR3, is KAGVTQTPRYLIKTRGQQVTLSCSPISGHRSVSWYQQTPGQGLQFLFEYFSETQRNKGNFPGRFSGRQFSNSRSEMNVSTLELGDSALYLCASSSGQGVNTEAFFGQGTRLTVV.